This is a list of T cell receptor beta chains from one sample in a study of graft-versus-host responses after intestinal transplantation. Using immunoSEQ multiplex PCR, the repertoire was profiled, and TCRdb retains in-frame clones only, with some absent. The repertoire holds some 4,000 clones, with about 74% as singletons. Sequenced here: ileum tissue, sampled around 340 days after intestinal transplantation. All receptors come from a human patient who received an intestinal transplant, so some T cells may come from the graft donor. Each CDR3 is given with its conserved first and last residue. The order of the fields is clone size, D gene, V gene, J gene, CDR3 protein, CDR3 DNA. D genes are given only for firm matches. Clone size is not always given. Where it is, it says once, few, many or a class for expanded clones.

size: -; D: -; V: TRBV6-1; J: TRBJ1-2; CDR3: CASSEARTFYGYTF; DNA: TGTGCCAGCAGTGAAGCGCGAACGTTCTATGGCTACACCTTC
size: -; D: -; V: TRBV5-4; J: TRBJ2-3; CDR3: CASSSSGGGDTQYF; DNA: TGTGCCAGCAGCTCCTCTGGGGGGGGCGATACGCAGTATTTT
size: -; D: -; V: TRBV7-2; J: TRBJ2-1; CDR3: CASSLVGGPYNEQFF; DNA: TGTGCCAGCAGCTTAGTCGGGGGGCCCTACAATGAGCAGTTCTTC
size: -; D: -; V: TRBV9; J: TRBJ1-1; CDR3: CASSPRGNGNTEAFF; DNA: TGTGCCAGCAGCCCAAGGGGGAACGGGAACACTGAAGCTTTCTTT
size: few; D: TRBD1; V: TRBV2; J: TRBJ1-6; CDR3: CADRRGPNSPLHF; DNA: TGTGCAGACCGGAGGGGGCCGAATTCACCCCTCCACTTT
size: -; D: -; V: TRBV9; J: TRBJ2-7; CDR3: CASSVFVNSYEQYF; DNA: TGTGCCAGCAGCGTATTTGTAAACTCCTACGAGCAGTACTTC
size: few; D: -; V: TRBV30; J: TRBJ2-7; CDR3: CAWAPDSFYYEQYF; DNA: TGTGCCTGGGCCCCGGACAGTTTTTACTACGAGCAGTACTTC
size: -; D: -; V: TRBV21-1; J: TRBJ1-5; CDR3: CASRSYGGRSNQPQHF; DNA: TGTGCCAGCAGATCATACGGAGGCAGGAGCAATCAGCCCCAGCATTTT
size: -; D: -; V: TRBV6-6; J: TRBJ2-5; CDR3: CASSYRAAEETQYF; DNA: TGTGCCAGCAGTTACAGAGCGGCTGAGGAGACCCAGTACTTC
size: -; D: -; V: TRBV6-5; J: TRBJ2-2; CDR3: CASSYNPRDYTGELFF; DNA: TGTGCCAGCAGTTACAATCCTCGGGATTACACCGGGGAGCTGTTTTTT
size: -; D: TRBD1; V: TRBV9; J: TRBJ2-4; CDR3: CASSVGLGQGRIQYF; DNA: TGTGCCAGCAGCGTAGGATTGGGACAGGGTCGCATTCAGTACTTC
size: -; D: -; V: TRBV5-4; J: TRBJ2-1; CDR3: CASSLGGDGEQFF; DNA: TGTGCCAGCAGCTTGGGGGGGGACGGTGAGCAGTTCTTC
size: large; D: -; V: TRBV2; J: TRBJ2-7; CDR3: CASNHEAEDETPEQYF; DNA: TGTGCCAGCAACCATGAAGCGGAGGACGAGACCCCCGAGCAGTACTTC
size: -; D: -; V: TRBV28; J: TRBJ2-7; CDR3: CASTVAGYEQYF; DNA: TGTGCCAGCACTGTGGCGGGGTACGAGCAGTACTTC
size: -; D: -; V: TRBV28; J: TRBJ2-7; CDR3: CASSPPGVYEQYF; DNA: TGTGCCAGCAGTCCGCCCGGAGTCTACGAGCAGTACTTC
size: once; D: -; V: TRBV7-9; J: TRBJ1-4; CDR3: CASSLWLRENEKLFF; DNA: TGTGCCAGCAGCTTATGGTTGAGGGAAAATGAAAAACTGTTTTTT
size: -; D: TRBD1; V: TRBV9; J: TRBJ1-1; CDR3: CASSAQGAWTEAFF; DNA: TGTGCCAGCAGCGCACAGGGGGCTTGGACTGAAGCTTTCTTT
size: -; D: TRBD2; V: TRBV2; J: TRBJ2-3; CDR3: CASRGGLSTDTQYF; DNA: TGTGCCAGCAGGGGGGGACTAAGCACAGATACGCAGTATTTT
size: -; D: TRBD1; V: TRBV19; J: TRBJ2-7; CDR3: CASSMGTGLHYEQYF; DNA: TGTGCCAGTAGTATGGGGACAGGGTTGCACTACGAGCAGTACTTC
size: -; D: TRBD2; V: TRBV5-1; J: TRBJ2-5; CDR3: CASRTGTSGRGQETQYF; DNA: TGCGCCAGCAGAACCGGGACTAGCGGGAGAGGGCAAGAGACCCAGTACTTC